The present TCR beta chain was sequenced within a study of vaccination effects on CD4 cells after COVID-19. For this clone: Its antigen is currently unknown.

Subsequent to 10 days of culture, CD4+ T cells were isolated. Participants completed two doses of the BNT162b2 or mRNA-1273 vaccine. Sequenced by immunoSEQ multiplex PCR; TCRdb stores in-frame clones only, minus some. The repertoire includes 66,000 or so clones, around 74% of them detected once, and about 2% sits in the top ten. V lost 6 bases and J lost 1, with 6 bases in between. The CDR3 length is 12 residues. Sequences were derived from CD4+ T cells from PBMCs cultured without peptide, sampled after COVID-19 vaccination. The sequence was obtained from a human donor who received a COVID-19 vaccine. The chain uses TRBV12-3 or TRBV12-4 and TRBJ1-1, with no clear D. For the CDR3, the DNA is TGTGCCAGCAGCGCACAGAACACTGAAGCTTTCTTT. Amino acids: CASSAQNTEAFF.